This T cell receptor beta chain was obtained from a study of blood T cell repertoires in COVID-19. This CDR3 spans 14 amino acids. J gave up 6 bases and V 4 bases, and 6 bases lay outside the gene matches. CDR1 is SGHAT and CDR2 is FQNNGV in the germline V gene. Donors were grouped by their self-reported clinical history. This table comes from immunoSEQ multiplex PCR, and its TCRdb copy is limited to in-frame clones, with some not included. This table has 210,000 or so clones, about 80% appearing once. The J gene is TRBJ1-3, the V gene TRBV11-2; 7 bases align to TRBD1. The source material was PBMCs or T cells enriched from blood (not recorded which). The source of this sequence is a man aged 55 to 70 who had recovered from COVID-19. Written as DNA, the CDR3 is TGTGCCAGCAGCTCAGACAGGGTAGTAAACACCATATATTTT. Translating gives CASSSDRVVNTIYF. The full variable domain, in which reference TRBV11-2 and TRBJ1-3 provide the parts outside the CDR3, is EAGVAQSPRYKIIEKRQSVAFWCNPISGHATLYWYQQILGQGPKLLIQFQNNGVVDDSQLPKDRFSAERLKGVDSTLKIQPAKLEDSAVYLCASSSDRVVNTIYFGEGSWLTVV.